The source of this T cell receptor beta chain is a study of shared clonotypes between healthy human individuals. Sequenced by immunoSEQ multiplex PCR; TCRdb stores in-frame clones only, minus some. The profile covers roughly 2,000,000 clones, with 93% appearing a single time and 1.5% to 2% taken by the ten largest. For this clone: Distinct nucleotide sequences in the sample also encode this CDR3.

The naive CD8 fraction comprised CD45RO-negative cells positively selected for CCR7 and excluded terminally differentiated effector memory CD45RA+ cells. Sequenced sample: naive CD8+ T cells from PBMCs. The receptor was derived from a man aged 18 to 35 in good health. Some clones in this sample may be carry-over from other donors' samples.

CDR3 sequence (DNA): TGTGCCAGCAGCGTTGGACGGGAGAGCTCCTACGAGCAGTACTTC. Translating it yields CASSVGRESSYEQYF. The V call is TRBV9, the J call TRBJ2-7; D is perhaps TRBD2 (6 bases). Trimming removed 2 bases at V and 0 bases at J, with 12 bases between. In germline, CDR1 is SGDLS, CDR2 YYNGEE. This CDR3 is 15 amino acids long.